These T cell receptor beta chains were read from a single sample in a study of cytomegalovirus exposure and HLA in healthy donors. The repertoire was sequenced with immunoSEQ multiplex PCR; TCRdb's copy has only in-frame clones and lacks some. The sample holds about 130,000 clones, roughly 82% seen once. Sequenced sample: PBMCs. These receptors all stem from a man aged 45-60 years in good health and CMV-seronegative. Both conserved end residues are part of each CDR3. Clone size is not always given. Where it is, it says once, few, many or a class for expanded clones.

TRBJ2-5 once TRBV27 CASSLGSGGLMWPETQYF
TRBJ2-3 - TRBV19 CASSNAGREGTQYF
TRBJ2-2 - TRBV4-3 CASSPTTPFRELFF
TRBJ2-1 - TRBV4-2 CASSQDQTSGGASEQFF
TRBJ2-7 - TRBV2 CASSQQGLRLYEQYF
TRBJ2-3 - TRBV4-1 CASSPGLLTSSDTQYF
TRBJ2-5 few TRBV7-7 CASSPTGGLAREQYF
TRBJ2-5 - TRBV11-3 CASSPGTSGGARVETQYF
TRBJ1-1 - TRBV4-1 CASSQVRGNTEAFF
TRBJ1-1 - TRBV6-5 CASLKGGQLNTEAFF
TRBJ1-1 - TRBV18 CASSPPTGQDTEAFF
TRBJ1-2 - TRBV6-5 CASSSRIPNYGYTF
TRBJ1-5 - TRBV6-6 CASSYFTGENQPQHF
TRBJ2-7 - TRBV4-1 CASSQDVSSGGLSYEQYF
TRBJ2-1 once TRBV9 CASSVAAYSYNEQFF
TRBJ1-6 - TRBV19 CASSRAGLNSPLHF
TRBJ1-5 - TRBV5-1 CASSPGASGDQPQHF
TRBJ2-7 - TRBV7-6 CASSGYRGTYEQYF
TRBJ2-1 - TRBV4-3 CASSQVASGYNEQFF
TRBJ1-4 - TRBV6-6 CASSPGQGAEKLFF
TRBJ2-7 - TRBV4-1 CASSQAISGGRYEQYF
TRBJ2-7 - TRBV13 CASSLGHGAYEQYF
TRBJ1-1 few TRBV4-1 CASSQDRGSTEAFF
TRBJ1-1 - TRBV6-4 CASSERIEAFF
TRBJ2-3 once TRBV6-6 CASSPGRGRDTQYF
TRBJ2-3 few TRBV12-5 CASGLGGYTDTQYF
TRBJ2-7 - TRBV7-9 CASSLAYGTGGFEQYF